This TCR beta chain was recovered during a study of blood T cell repertoires in COVID-19. Study at large: The United States, Italy and Spain supplied acute and convalescent COVID-19 samples. Sources were T cells, B-cell-depleted T cells, or PBMCs; the material itself was cDNA or gDNA.

The germline V gene has CDR1 LNHDA and CDR2 SQIVND (reference sequence). The length of the CDR3 is 14 residues. The V end was cut by 4 bases, the J end by 2 bases, with 10 bases between. Sequencing used immunoSEQ multiplex PCR; TCRdb keeps in-frame clones, though not all of them. Among a few hundred thousand clones, 70% to 90% were seen once, and the ten largest hold 6.5% to 9.5%. The TCR was taken from a woman in her forties or fifties who had recovered from COVID-19. The sample comprised peripheral blood. The chain is built from TRBV19 and TRBJ2-3; a possible D gene is TRBD1 (6 bases). The DNA for the CDR3 is TGTGCCAGTAGTAGGGGGCGCAACACAGATACGCAGTATTTT. Amino acid sequence: CASSRGRNTDTQYF.